This T cell receptor beta chain was captured in a study of OX40 agonist ivuxolimab in advanced cancers. About the study: Each patient was given ivuxolimab into a vein every 2 weeks, at 0.01 to 10 mg/kg. Patients receiving dose escalation had hepatocellular carcinoma, melanoma, renal cell or head and neck cancer.

Germline V lookup: CDR1 SGHDT, CDR2 YYEEEE. The CDR3 contains 13 residues. V lost 3 bases and J lost 0, with 6 bases in between. Findings and caveats of the study: Expanded clones were, on average, more numerous in CD8+ T cells than in CD4+. CD4+ and CD8+ T cells in blood underwent clonal expansion by week 6 at 0.1 to 3.0 mg/kg.

Measured with immunoSEQ multiplex PCR; TCRdb has only the in-frame clones, and not every one. In the table there are about 91,000 clones, more than 70% of which are singletons. Remarks on this clone: Its antigen is unknown.

This clonotype was obtained from an adult with an advanced solid tumor such as melanoma, head and neck, liver or kidney cancer. The chain joins TRBV5-6 to TRBJ1-2; D is undetermined. Sequencing was performed on CD4+ or CD8+ T cells sorted from blood, taken in a trial of the OX40 agonist ivuxolimab. In DNA form, the CDR3 reads TGTGCCAGCAGCTCTACACCTAACTATGGCTACACCTTC. This encodes CASSSTPNYGYTF.